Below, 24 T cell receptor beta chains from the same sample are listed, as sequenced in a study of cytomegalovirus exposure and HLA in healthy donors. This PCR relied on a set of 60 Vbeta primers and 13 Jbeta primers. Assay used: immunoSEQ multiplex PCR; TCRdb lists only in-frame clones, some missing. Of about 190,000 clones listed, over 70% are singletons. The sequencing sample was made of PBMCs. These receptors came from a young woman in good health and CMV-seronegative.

For the CDR3, the DNA is TGTGCCAGCAGCCGGACAGCTCGTCTTTCGGGGGGCTACACCTTC. Its protein product is CASSRTARLSGGYTF. The V and J genes are TRBV6-5 and TRBJ1-2, with a tentative D call TRBD1 (6 bases). Germline V gene sequence: CDR1 MNHEY, CDR2 SVGAGI. The CDR3 is 15 residues long. Trimming shortened V by 6 bases and J by 8 bases, and 22 bases separated the two germline ends.

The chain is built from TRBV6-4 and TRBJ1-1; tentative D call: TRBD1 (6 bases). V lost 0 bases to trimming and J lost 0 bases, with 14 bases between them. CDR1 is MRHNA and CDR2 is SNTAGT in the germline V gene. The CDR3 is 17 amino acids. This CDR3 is CASSDSKGQEMNTEAFF. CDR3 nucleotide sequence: TGTGCCAGCAGTGACTCTAAGGGACAAGAAATGAACACTGAAGCTTTCTTT.

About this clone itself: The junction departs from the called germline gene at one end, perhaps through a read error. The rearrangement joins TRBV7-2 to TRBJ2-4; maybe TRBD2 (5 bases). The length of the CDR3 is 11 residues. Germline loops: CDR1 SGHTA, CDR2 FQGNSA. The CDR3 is CASRTSGIYHF. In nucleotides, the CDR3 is TGTGCCAGCAGAACCTCCGGGATTTACCACTTC.

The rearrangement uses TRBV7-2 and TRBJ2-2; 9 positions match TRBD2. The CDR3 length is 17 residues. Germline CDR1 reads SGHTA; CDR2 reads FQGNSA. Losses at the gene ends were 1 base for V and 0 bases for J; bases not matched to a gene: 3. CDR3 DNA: TGTGCCAGCAGCTTAGGCCGCGGGAGGGCGAACACCGGGGAGCTGTTTTTT. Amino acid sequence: CASSLGRGRANTGELFF.

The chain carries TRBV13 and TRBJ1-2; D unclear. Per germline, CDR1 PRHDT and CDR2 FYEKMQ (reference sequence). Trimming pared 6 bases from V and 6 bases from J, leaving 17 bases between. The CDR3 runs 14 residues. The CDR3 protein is CASRDPPSVNGYTF. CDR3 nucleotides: TGTGCCAGCAGAGATCCGCCTTCGGTGAATGGCTACACCTTC.

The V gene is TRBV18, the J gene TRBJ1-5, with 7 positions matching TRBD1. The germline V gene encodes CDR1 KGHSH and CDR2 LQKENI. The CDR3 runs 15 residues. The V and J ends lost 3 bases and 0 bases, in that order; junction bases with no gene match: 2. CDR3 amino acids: CASSPGQNSNQPQHF. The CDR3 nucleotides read TGTGCCAGCTCACCGGGACAGAATAGCAATCAGCCCCAGCATTTT. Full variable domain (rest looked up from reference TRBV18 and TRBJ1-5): NAGVMQNPRHLVRRRGQEARLRCSPMKGHSHVYWYRQLPEEGLKFMVYLQKENIIDESGMPKERFSAEFPKEGPSILRIQQVVRGDSAAYFCASSPGQNSNQPQHFGDGTRLSIL.

This CDR3 reads CASSFEGRAGNEQYF. CDR3 bases: TGTGCCAGCAGCTTCGAGGGCCGCGCAGGCAACGAGCAGTACTTC. The chain combines TRBV7-8 with TRBJ2-7; tentative D call: TRBD2 (5 bases). The CDR3 is made up of 15 amino acids. V lost 3 bases, J lost 5 bases, and 17 bases lay in between. Germline CDR1 SGHVS, CDR2 FQNEAQ.

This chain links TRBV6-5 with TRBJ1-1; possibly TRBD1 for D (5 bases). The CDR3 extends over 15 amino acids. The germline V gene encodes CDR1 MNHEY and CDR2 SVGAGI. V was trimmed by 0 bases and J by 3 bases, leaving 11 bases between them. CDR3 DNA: TGTGCCAGCAGTTACTCGGGAGGGGCCGACACTGAAGCTTTCTTT. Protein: CASSYSGGADTEAFF.

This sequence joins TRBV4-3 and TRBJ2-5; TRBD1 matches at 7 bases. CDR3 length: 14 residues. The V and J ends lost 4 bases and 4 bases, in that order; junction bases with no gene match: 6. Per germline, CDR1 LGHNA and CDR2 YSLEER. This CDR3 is CASSPSGQVETQYF. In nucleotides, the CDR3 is TGCGCCAGCAGCCCGTCTGGACAGGTAGAGACCCAGTACTTC.

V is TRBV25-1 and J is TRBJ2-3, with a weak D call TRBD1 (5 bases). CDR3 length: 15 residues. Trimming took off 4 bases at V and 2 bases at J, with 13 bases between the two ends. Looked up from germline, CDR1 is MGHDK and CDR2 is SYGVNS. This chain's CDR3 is CASSGGGASTDTQYF. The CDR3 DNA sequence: TGTGCCAGCAGTGGGGGCGGAGCCTCCACAGATACGCAGTATTTT.

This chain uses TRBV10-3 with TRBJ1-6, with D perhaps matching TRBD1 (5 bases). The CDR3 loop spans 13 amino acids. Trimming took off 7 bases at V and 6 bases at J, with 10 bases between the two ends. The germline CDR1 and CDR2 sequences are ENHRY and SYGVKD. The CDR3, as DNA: TGTGCCATCAAAGGGGCTCCTAATTCACCCCTCCACTTT. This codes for CAIKGAPNSPLHF.

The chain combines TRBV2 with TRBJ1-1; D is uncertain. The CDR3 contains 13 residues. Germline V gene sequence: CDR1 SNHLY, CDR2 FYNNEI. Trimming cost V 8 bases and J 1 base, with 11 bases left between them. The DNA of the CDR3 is TGTGCCAGCGAGGCTCGGCGGAACACTGAAGCTTTCTTT. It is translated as CASEARRNTEAFF.

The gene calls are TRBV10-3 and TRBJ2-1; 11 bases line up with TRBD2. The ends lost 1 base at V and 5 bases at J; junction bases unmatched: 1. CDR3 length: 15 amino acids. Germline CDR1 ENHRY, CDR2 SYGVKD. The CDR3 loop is CAISEFSGRDNEQFF. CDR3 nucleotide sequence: TGTGCCATCAGTGAGTTTAGCGGGAGGGACAATGAGCAGTTCTTC.

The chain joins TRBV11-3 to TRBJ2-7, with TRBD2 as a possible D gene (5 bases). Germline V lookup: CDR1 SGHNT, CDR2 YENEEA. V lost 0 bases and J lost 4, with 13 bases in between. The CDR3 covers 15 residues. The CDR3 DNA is TGTGCCAGCAGCTTAGATTCGAGCGGAATATACGAGCAGTACTTC. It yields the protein CASSLDSSGIYEQYF. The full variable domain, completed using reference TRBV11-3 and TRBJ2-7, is EAGVVQSPRYKIIEKKQPVAFWCNPISGHNTLYWYLQNLGQGPELLIRYENEEAVDDSQLPKDRFSAERLKGVDSTLKIQPAELGDSAVYLCASSLDSSGIYEQYFGPGTRLTVT.

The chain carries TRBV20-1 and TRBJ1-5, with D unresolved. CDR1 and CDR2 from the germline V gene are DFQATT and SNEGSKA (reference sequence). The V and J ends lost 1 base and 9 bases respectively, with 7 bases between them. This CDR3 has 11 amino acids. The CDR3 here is CSARADSPQHF. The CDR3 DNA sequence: TGCAGTGCTAGAGCAGATTCGCCCCAGCATTTT.

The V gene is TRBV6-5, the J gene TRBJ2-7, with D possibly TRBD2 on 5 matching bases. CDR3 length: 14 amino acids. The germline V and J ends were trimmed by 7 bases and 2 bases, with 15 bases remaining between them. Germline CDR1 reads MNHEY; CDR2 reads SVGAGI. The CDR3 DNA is TGTGCCAGCACCAAACCGGGAACAACCTACGAGCAGTACTTC. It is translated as CASTKPGTTYEQYF.

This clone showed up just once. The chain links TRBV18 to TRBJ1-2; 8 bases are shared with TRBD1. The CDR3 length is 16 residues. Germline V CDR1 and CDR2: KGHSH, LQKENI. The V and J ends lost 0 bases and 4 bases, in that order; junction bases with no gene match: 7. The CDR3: CASSPPQGANIYGYTF. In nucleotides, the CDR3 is TGTGCCAGCTCACCACCTCAGGGGGCAAATATCTATGGCTACACCTTC.

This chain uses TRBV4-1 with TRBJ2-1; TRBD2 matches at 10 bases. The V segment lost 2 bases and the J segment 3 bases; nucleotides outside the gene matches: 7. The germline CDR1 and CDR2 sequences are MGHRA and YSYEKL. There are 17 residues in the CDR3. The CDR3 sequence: CASSQTSGKRVYNEQFF. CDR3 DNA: TGCGCCAGCAGCCAAACTAGCGGGAAGCGGGTCTACAATGAGCAGTTCTTC.

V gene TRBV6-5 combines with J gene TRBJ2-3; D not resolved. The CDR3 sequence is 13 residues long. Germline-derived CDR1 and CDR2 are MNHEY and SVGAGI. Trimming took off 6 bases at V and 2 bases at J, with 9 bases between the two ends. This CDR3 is CASRESYTDTQYF. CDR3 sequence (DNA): TGTGCCAGCAGGGAGTCATACACAGATACGCAGTATTTT.

The CDR3 bases are TGCGCCAGCAGCTTGGTTACAGGGGGTAAAAACATTCAGTACTTC. Protein product: CASSLVTGGKNIQYF. The gene calls are TRBV5-1 and TRBJ2-4; TRBD1 matches 8 bases. CDR1 and CDR2 (germline): SGHRS, YFSETQ. Trimming cost V 0 bases and J 4 bases; bases outside gene matches: 3. CDR3 length: 15 residues.

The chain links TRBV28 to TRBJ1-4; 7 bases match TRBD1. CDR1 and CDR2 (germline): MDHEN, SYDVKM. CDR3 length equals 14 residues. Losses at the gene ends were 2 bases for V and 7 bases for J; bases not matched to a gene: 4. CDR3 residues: CASSLGGQVEKLFF. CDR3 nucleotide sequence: TGTGCCAGCAGTTTAGGAGGACAGGTTGAAAAACTGTTTTTT.

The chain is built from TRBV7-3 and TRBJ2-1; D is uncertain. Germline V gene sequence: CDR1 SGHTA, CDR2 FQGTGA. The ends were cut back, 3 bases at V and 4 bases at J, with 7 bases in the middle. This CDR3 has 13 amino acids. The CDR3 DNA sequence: TGTGCCAGCAGCTTTAAGCGTTACAATGAGCAGTTCTTC. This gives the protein CASSFKRYNEQFF.

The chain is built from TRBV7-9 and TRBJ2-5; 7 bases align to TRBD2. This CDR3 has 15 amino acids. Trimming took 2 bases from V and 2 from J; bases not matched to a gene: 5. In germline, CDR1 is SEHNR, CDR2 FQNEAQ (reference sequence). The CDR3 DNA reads TGTGCCAGCAGCTTACAGCCGGGGGGACAAGAGACCCAGTACTTC. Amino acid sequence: CASSLQPGGQETQYF.

The CDR3: CASSKRGLGTEAFF. CDR3 coding DNA: TGTGCCAGCAGCAAAAGGGGGCTGGGCACTGAAGCTTTCTTT. The genes are TRBV28 and TRBJ1-1; TRBD1 agrees at 7 bases. V lost 6 bases to trimming and J lost 4 bases; unmatched junction nucleotides: 8. Germline assignment: CDR1 MDHEN and CDR2 SYDVKM. This CDR3 is built from 14 residues.